The rows below give T cell receptor beta chains drawn from one sample of a study of T cell repertoires in cytomegalovirus infection. MiXCR was run by TCRdb on the reads, yielding one entry per CDR3 protein. This table holds almost 500,000 distinct CDR3 sequences, around 10% found once. Sequenced sample: PBMCs. These receptors came from a human donor in good health (CMV status not recorded). Some clones in this sample may be carry-over from other donors' samples. Both conserved end residues are part of each CDR3. A D gene is named only where the DNA matches it firmly. A row's size may be missing; if present it is once, few, many or a size class.

>few|TRBJ2-7|TRBD2|TRBV7-3
CASSLLAGVRYEQYF
TGTGCCAGCAGCTTACTAGCGGGAGTTCGATACGAGCAGTACTTC
>many|TRBJ1-2|TRBD1|TRBV11-1
CASTPGQGAPNGYTF
TGTGCCAGCACCCCCGGACAGGGGGCTCCGAATGGCTACACCTTC
>many|TRBJ2-5|.|TRBV12-3/TRBV12-4
CASSLLGLGETQYF
TGTGCCAGCAGTTTATTGGGGCTGGGGGAGACCCAGTACTTC
>many|TRBJ1-6|.|TRBV12-3/TRBV12-4
CASRHRDIIISPLHF
TGTGCCAGCAGACATCGGGACATTATAATCTCACCCCTCCACTTT
>many|TRBJ2-4|TRBD1|TRBV7-2
CASSRDRGQNIQYF
TGTGCCAGCAGCCGGGACAGGGGTCAAAACATTCAGTACTTC
>.|TRBJ2-2|.|TRBV2
CASSDEGYTGELFF
TGTGCCAGCAGTGACGAGGGATACACCGGGGAGCTGTTTTTT
>many|TRBJ1-1|TRBD1|TRBV28
CASSNTGVGEAFF
TGTGCCAGCAGCAATACAGGGGTGGGTGAAGCTTTCTTT
>many|TRBJ2-7|.|TRBV7-2
CASSLRRDSAYEQYF
TGTGCCAGCAGCCTTCGGCGGGACAGTGCCTACGAGCAGTACTTC
>once|TRBJ1-2|TRBD1|TRBV6-5
CASRRDRGLWGYTF
TGTGCCAGCAGGAGGGACAGGGGGCTTTGGGGCTACACCTTC
>many|TRBJ1-1|TRBD1|TRBV7-8
CASSKGRGRGDTEAFF
TGTGCCAGCAGCAAGGGCAGGGGGCGGGGGGACACTGAAGCTTTCTTT
>few|TRBJ2-1|.|TRBV19
CASRYPGVGNEQFF
TGTGCCAGTAGATATCCGGGAGTGGGCAATGAGCAGTTCTTC
>few|TRBJ2-1|TRBD2|TRBV11-3
CASAEGGSSYNEQFF
TGTGCCAGCGCCGAAGGCGGGAGCTCCTACAATGAGCAGTTCTTC
>many|TRBJ2-7|TRBD1|TRBV28
CASSYPLQDRGYEQYF
TGTGCCAGCAGTTACCCGCTTCAGGACAGGGGCTACGAGCAGTACTTC
>many|TRBJ2-2|.|TRBV6-2/TRBV6-3
CASTRPSGDGTGELFF
TGTGCCAGCACCAGACCGTCAGGGGACGGCACCGGGGAGCTGTTTTTT
>many|TRBJ1-3|.|TRBV3-1
CASSRRSSGNTIYF
TGTGCCAGCAGCCGCAGATCCTCTGGAAACACCATATATTTT
>few|TRBJ2-5|.|TRBV3-1
CASSQGAARETQYF
TGTGCCAGCAGCCAGGGGGCAGCGAGGGAGACCCAGTACTTC
>few|TRBJ2-6|.|TRBV28
CASLTYSGANVLTF
TGTGCCAGCCTTACTTACTCTGGGGCCAACGTCCTGACTTTC
>many|TRBJ1-2|.|TRBV25-1
CASSEGNGYTF
TGTGCCAGCAGTGAAGGGAATGGCTACACCTTC
>few|TRBJ2-6|.|TRBV9
CASSVDGHGVLTF
TGTGCCAGCAGCGTAGACGGCCACGGGGTCCTGACTTTC
>many|TRBJ2-3|TRBD1|TRBV11-2
CASSLVGLGQAGSDTQYF
TGTGCCAGCAGCTTAGTAGGACTGGGACAGGCGGGTTCAGATACGCAGTATTTT
>.|TRBJ2-7|.|TRBV30
CAWSERTATYEQYF
TGTGCCTGGAGTGAGAGGACAGCAACCTACGAGCAGTACTTC
>many|TRBJ2-5|TRBD2|TRBV7-9
CASSPWTSEKETQYF
TGTGCCAGCAGCCCATGGACTAGCGAGAAAGAGACCCAGTACTTC
>many|TRBJ2-2|.|TRBV2
CASSEGGANTGEELFF
TGTGCCAGCAGTGAAGGCGGGGCAAATACCGGAGAGGAGCTGTTTTTT
>many|TRBJ1-1|.|TRBV6-1
CASLDPTVISTEAFF
TGTGCCAGCTTAGATCCGACAGTTATTAGCACTGAAGCTTTCTTT
>few|TRBJ2-1|.|TRBV20-1
CSATSGGGSGGGNEQFF
TGCAGTGCTACCTCGGGGGGAGGCTCAGGGGGGGGAAATGAGCAGTTCTTC
>many|TRBJ1-1|.|TRBV28
CASSSPGEDKRVVNTEAFF
TGTGCCAGCAGTTCCCCGGGGGAGGATAAGCGGGTCGTGAACACTGAAGCTTTCTTT
>.|TRBJ2-2|.|TRBV20-1
CSARVRPNTGELFF
TGCAGTGCTAGAGTAAGACCGAACACCGGGGAGCTGTTTTTT
>many|TRBJ1-1|.|TRBV10-3
CAARPPGTPNTEAFF
TGTGCCGCCCGTCCACCCGGGACACCGAACACTGAAGCTTTCTTT
>.|TRBJ1-3|.|TRBV18
CASSPVYRSSGNTIYF
TGTGCCAGCTCACCGGTGTACAGAAGCTCTGGAAACACCATATATTTT
>.|TRBJ1-1|.|TRBV29-1
CSVGGASVGAFF
TGCAGCGTGGGGGGGGCCTCCGTCGGGGCTTTCTTT
>.|TRBJ2-5|.|TRBV5-1
CASSPEGHGETQYF
TGCGCCAGCAGCCCGGAGGGGCACGGAGAGACCCAGTACTTC
>many|TRBJ2-7|TRBD1|TRBV7-8
CASSYRGLYEQYF
TGTGCCAGCAGCTACAGGGGGCTGTACGAGCAGTACTTC
>few|TRBJ1-2|TRBD1|TRBV19
CASSPWDRTGYTF
TGTGCCAGTAGCCCCTGGGACAGGACTGGCTACACCTTC
>many|TRBJ1-5|TRBD1|TRBV6-8
CARLHLLQGAGQPQHF
TGTGCCAGACTACACCTACTGCAGGGGGCCGGTCAGCCCCAGCATTTT
>many|TRBJ1-5|.|TRBV5-1
CASSLLPSSNQPQHF
TGCGCCAGCAGCTTGTTACCCAGTAGCAATCAGCCCCAGCATTTT
>few|TRBJ2-7|TRBD2|TRBV20-1
CSANLAGGGEQYF
TGCAGTGCTAACCTAGCGGGAGGTGGTGAGCAGTACTTC
>.|TRBJ2-3|.|TRBV29-1
CSVEPSSSTDTQYF
TGCAGCGTTGAGCCTAGCTCGAGCACAGATACGCAGTATTTT
>many|TRBJ1-1|.|TRBV9
CASSPEGGLGEAFF
TGTGCCAGCAGCCCGGAGGGGGGGCTGGGTGAAGCTTTCTTT
>.|TRBJ2-2|TRBD1|TRBV3-1
CASRLPGTGGTGELFF
TGTGCCAGCAGACTACCCGGGACAGGGGGAACCGGGGAGCTGTTTTTT
>many|TRBJ1-6|.|TRBV11-3
CASSPEGRPPGSLHF
TGTGCCAGCAGCCCAGAAGGACGGCCCCCGGGGTCCCTCCACTTT